What follows is one T cell receptor (beta chain) and its context. No antigen is known for it. This sample is drawn from a study of yellow fever vaccine responses in identical twins. Study-level points and caveats: Reportedly, twins showed a vaccine T cell response that looked partly convergent and partly personalized.

The CDR3 is 13 amino acids. V lost 2 bases and J 2 bases, leaving 4 bases between the germline ends. Using its own MiXCR run on the RT-PCR reads, TCRdb lists one record per CDR3 protein. The sample carries 30,000 to 35,000 distinct CDR3 sequences, 50% to 75% recorded once. The chain couples TRBV12-3 or TRBV12-4 to TRBJ1-5, with no clear D. The clonotype originates from a woman under 30 who received the yellow fever vaccine. The specimen was T cells from blood (PBMCs), unsorted or a sorted subset (not recorded which), collected before or after yellow fever vaccination (not recorded which). CDR3 region: CASSLTGNQPQHF. DNA of the CDR3: TGTGCCAGCAGTTTAACGGGCAATCAGCCCCAGCATTTT.